One sample yielded the 25 T cell receptor beta chains listed below, sequenced in a study of cytomegalovirus exposure and HLA in healthy donors. PCR used 60 Vbeta primers and 13 Jbeta primers. Assay: immunoSEQ multiplex PCR; the TCRdb copy retains only in-frame clones and omits some. The table includes 150,000 to 200,000 clones, around 78% detected once. The specimen sequenced was PBMCs. These receptors were obtained from a man aged 25 to 40 in good health and CMV-seronegative.

This chain links TRBV15 with TRBJ1-1, with 7 positions matching TRBD1. Germline assignment: CDR1 LNHNV and CDR2 YYDKDF (reference sequence). The CDR3 contains 15 residues. Germline trimming cut 4 bases from V and 1 base from J; bases unmatched to any gene: 6. For the CDR3, the DNA is TGTGCCACCAGCACGTTACAGGGGTGGAACACTGAAGCTTTCTTT. Its translation: CATSTLQGWNTEAFF.

This sequence joins TRBV18 and TRBJ2-5; TRBD2 matches 13 bases. Losses at the gene ends were 3 bases for V and 5 bases for J; bases not matched to a gene: 6. This CDR3 contains 16 residues. In germline, CDR1 is KGHSH, CDR2 LQKENI. The CDR3 here is CASSPGLAGAGETQYF. CDR3 coding DNA: TGTGCCAGCTCACCCGGACTAGCGGGAGCAGGCGAGACCCAGTACTTC. Full variable domain (missing parts from reference TRBV18 and TRBJ2-5): NAGVMQNPRHLVRRRGQEARLRCSPMKGHSHVYWYRQLPEEGLKFMVYLQKENIIDESGMPKERFSAEFPKEGPSILRIQQVVRGDSAAYFCASSPGLAGAGETQYFGPGTRLLVL.

The chain is built from TRBV4-1 and TRBJ2-7; the match to TRBD2 covers 10 bases. The ends lost 1 base at V and 0 bases at J; junction bases unmatched: 0. Germline V gene lookup returns CDR1 MGHRA and CDR2 YSYEKL. CDR3 length: 15 residues. In nucleotides, the CDR3 is TGCGCCAGCAGCCAAGCTAGCGGGAGCTCCTACGAGCAGTACTTC. It encodes CASSQASGSSYEQYF.

The genes are TRBV11-3 and TRBJ2-5, with TRBD1 identical over 9 bases. After removal of 1 base from V and 5 bases from J, the junction contained 20 bases not matched to a gene. There are 20 residues in the CDR3. Per the germline V gene, CDR1 is SGHNT and CDR2 is YENEEA. CDR3 nucleotides: TGTGCCAGCAGCTTAGGCGGGCGATGGTACGGGACAGGGTCGGCGGAGACCCAGTACTTC. This translates into CASSLGGRWYGTGSAETQYF.

This chain joins TRBV28 and TRBJ1-2; no clear D. The V end was cut by 3 bases, the J end by 4 bases, with 9 bases between. The CDR3 extends over 13 amino acids. Germline-derived CDR1 and CDR2 are MDHEN and SYDVKM. The CDR3 DNA reads as TGTGCCAGCAGTTTTAGAGTTGGCTATGGCTACACCTTC. Its translation: CASSFRVGYGYTF.

V is TRBV5-1 and J is TRBJ2-3; 13 nucleotides line up with TRBD2. This CDR3 contains 18 residues. Trimming at V came to 0 bases and at J to 1 base, leaving 5 bases not matched to a gene. Germline V lookup: CDR1 SGHRS, CDR2 YFSETQ. The CDR3 DNA sequence: TGCGCCAGCAGCTTGGGGACTAGCGGGAGTATAGGCACAGATACGCAGTATTTT. It specifies CASSLGTSGSIGTDTQYF.

The chain employs TRBV5-1 and TRBJ2-2; 9 positions match TRBD2. CDR3 length equals 16 residues. V was clipped by 0 bases and J by 4 bases; unmatched bases: 4. Looked up from germline, CDR1 is SGHRS and CDR2 is YFSETQ. The CDR3 bases are TGCGCCAGCAGCTTGGCACTAGCGGGTTCCACCGGGGAGCTGTTTTTT. Translation gives CASSLALAGSTGELFF.

The chain couples TRBV27 to TRBJ2-2; 12 positions agree with TRBD2. The germline V gene has CDR1 MNHEY and CDR2 SMNVEV (reference sequence). There are 19 residues in the CDR3. Trimming took 4 bases from V and 5 from J; bases not matched to a gene: 14. CDR3 sequence: CASSSYRGVTSGRTGELFF. DNA for the CDR3: TGTGCCAGCAGTTCATACAGGGGGGTGACTAGCGGGAGAACCGGGGAGCTGTTTTTT.

The chain is built from TRBV9 and TRBJ1-3; TRBD1 aligns across 9 bases. The CDR3 spans 15 residues. Germline V gene lookup returns CDR1 SGDLS and CDR2 YYNGEE. The V gene end was trimmed by 4 bases and the J gene end by 4 bases; junction bases not matched to a gene: 6. The CDR3 is CASSYGTGSGNTIYF. In DNA, the CDR3 is TGTGCCAGCAGCTACGGGACAGGGAGCGGAAACACCATATATTTT.

The CDR3 protein is CASRVAGGWYEQYF. In DNA form, the CDR3 reads TGTGCCAGCAGGGTCGCAGGGGGCTGGTACGAGCAGTACTTC. The V call is TRBV6-1, the J call TRBJ2-7, with 8 bases aligning to TRBD1. With 6 bases clipped from V and 4 bases from J, the junction kept 8 bases outside the gene matches. The CDR3 contains 14 residues. Germline assignment: CDR1 MNHNS and CDR2 SASEGT.

In this sample, this clone turned up a few times. Written as DNA, the CDR3 is TGTGCCAGCAGTTACCGACAGACAACAAATGGCTACACCTTC. Protein sequence: CASSYRQTTNGYTF. The chain carries TRBV6-5 and TRBJ1-2, with D perhaps matching TRBD1 (5 bases). The CDR3 has 14 residues. Germline values: CDR1 MNHEY, CDR2 SVGAGI. V was cut by 2 bases and J by 6 bases, with 13 bases left in between.

This chain's CDR3 is CASRHGTGTQPQHF. The CDR3 bases are TGCGCCAGCAGGCACGGGACAGGGACTCAGCCCCAGCATTTT. The chain employs TRBV10-2 and TRBJ1-5, with 9 bases that match TRBD1. The CDR3 loop spans 14 amino acids. The V and J ends lost 6 bases and 6 bases, in that order; junction bases with no gene match: 6. Per the germline V gene, CDR1 is WSHSY and CDR2 is SAAADI.

The chain recombines TRBV5-1 with TRBJ1-6, with a tentative D call TRBD1 (6 bases). V lost 0 bases to trimming and J lost 9 bases, with 16 bases between them. CDR1 and CDR2 from the germline V gene are SGHRS and YFSETQ. There are 16 residues in the CDR3. The CDR3 sequence is CASSLAGVLFGSPLHF. For the CDR3, the DNA is TGCGCCAGCAGCTTGGCAGGGGTCTTATTCGGTTCACCCCTCCACTTT.

The V call is TRBV5-1, the J call TRBJ2-5; 10 nucleotides agree with TRBD2. There are 15 residues in the CDR3. V lost 0 bases to trimming and J lost 4 bases; unmatched junction nucleotides: 3. Germline V gene data show CDR1 as SGHRS and CDR2 as YFSETQ. This CDR3 is CASSLAPSGRETQYF. The CDR3 DNA is TGCGCCAGCAGCTTGGCCCCTAGCGGGAGAGAGACCCAGTACTTC.

A few counts support this clone. The CDR3 region is CSVDSGRNPYEQYF. The DNA of the CDR3 is TGCAGCGTTGATAGCGGGAGAAACCCCTACGAGCAGTACTTC. This chain joins TRBV29-1 and TRBJ2-7; 9 bases fit TRBD2. Germline CDR1 SQVTM, CDR2 ANQGSEA. This CDR3 has 14 amino acids. V dropped 3 bases and J dropped 2; count of bases not matched to a gene: 5.

The chain uses TRBV23-1 and TRBJ2-2; weak D call: TRBD1 (8 bases). TRBV23-1 is an ORF, with its function uncertain. The CDR3 runs to 18 residues. The V and J ends lost 6 bases and 2 bases respectively, with 22 bases between them. In DNA form, the CDR3 reads TGCGCCAGCAGCCATTGGGGGGGTGGACAGGGAAACACCGGGGAGCTGTTTTTT. Translating gives CASSHWGGGQGNTGELFF.

The rearrangement uses TRBV7-3 and TRBJ2-3; D not resolved. This CDR3 has 13 amino acids. Germline CDR1 reads SGHTA; CDR2 reads FQGTGA. Trimming removed 5 bases from V and 4 bases from J, with 10 bases in between. This CDR3 is CASSTVTPDTQYF. In nucleotides, the CDR3 is TGTGCCAGCAGCACCGTGACACCAGATACGCAGTATTTT.

This clone was observed a few times. The rearrangement joins TRBV29-1 to TRBJ2-3, with D tentatively TRBD2 (5 bases). CDR1 is SQVTM and CDR2 is ANQGSEA in the germline V gene. With 6 bases removed from V and 1 base from J, the gap between germline ends came to 14 bases. This CDR3 has 14 amino acids. The CDR3 DNA sequence: TGCAGCGTGAGGCGGGTGATACGCACAGATACGCAGTATTTT. Amino acids: CSVRRVIRTDTQYF.

The chain recombines TRBV27 with TRBJ2-2, with D maybe TRBD1 (5 bases). CDR1 and CDR2 from the germline V gene are MNHEY and SMNVEV (reference sequence). Trimming pared 5 bases from V and 6 bases from J, leaving 16 bases between. The CDR3 has 15 amino acids. CDR3 sequence reads: CASSPPQGWAGELFF. The CDR3 nucleotides read TGTGCCAGCAGTCCTCCGCAGGGTTGGGCCGGGGAGCTGTTTTTT.

The chain combines TRBV13 with TRBJ1-1; weak D call: TRBD1 (5 bases). CDR3 length equals 15 residues. The V and J ends lost 7 bases and 2 bases respectively, with 17 bases between them. Germline assignment: CDR1 PRHDT and CDR2 FYEKMQ (reference sequence). The CDR3 region has the DNA TGTGCCAGCAATCCGGGAGACAGAATCAACACTGAAGCTTTCTTT. Encoded protein: CASNPGDRINTEAFF.

CDR3 nucleotide sequence: TGTGCCAGCAGCCCGTGGACTAGCGGGAGCTCCTACAATGAGCAGTTCTTC. Translating it yields CASSPWTSGSSYNEQFF. The chain has TRBV9 and TRBJ2-1; TRBD2 matches at 13 bases. CDR3 length: 17 amino acids. CDR1 and CDR2 from the germline V gene are SGDLS and YYNGEE. V shed 4 bases and J 0 bases; nucleotides not matched to a gene: 4. Drawing the rest from reference TRBV9 and TRBJ2-1, the complete variable domain is DSGVTQTPKHLITATGQRVTLRCSPRSGDLSVYWYQQSLDQGLQFLIQYYNGEERAKGNILERFSAQQFPDLHSELNLSSLELGDSALYFCASSPWTSGSSYNEQFFGPGTRLTVL.

The chain employs TRBV27 and TRBJ2-7, with 7 bases matching TRBD1. J gave up 7 bases and V 0 bases, and 3 bases lay outside the gene matches. CDR1 is MNHEY and CDR2 is SMNVEV in the germline V gene (reference sequence). The CDR3 is 13 amino acids. The CDR3 protein is CASSLSGQREQYF. Written as DNA, the CDR3 is TGTGCCAGCAGTTTATCGGGACAGCGGGAGCAGTACTTC.

The chain recombines TRBV7-9 with TRBJ1-3; 9 positions match TRBD1. V shed 5 bases, J shed 4 bases, and the junction held 12 bases outside the gene matches. Germline loops: CDR1 SEHNR, CDR2 FQNEAQ (reference sequence). The CDR3 is made up of 17 amino acids. The CDR3: CASSDWTGDISGNTIYF. The CDR3 nucleotides are TGTGCCAGCAGCGACTGGACAGGGGACATTTCGGGAAACACCATATATTTT.

V is TRBV9 and J is TRBJ2-3, with 8 bases lining up with TRBD2. Trimming removed 0 bases from V and 6 bases from J; junction bases left unmatched: 9. The CDR3 runs 16 residues. Germline V gives CDR1 SGDLS, CDR2 YYNGEE. The chain's CDR3 is CASSVANGRESDTQYF. The CDR3 nucleotides are TGTGCCAGCAGCGTAGCTAACGGGAGGGAGTCGGATACGCAGTATTTT. The variable domain in full, with the rest retrieved from reference TRBV9 and TRBJ2-3, is DSGVTQTPKHLITATGQRVTLRCSPRSGDLSVYWYQQSLDQGLQFLIQYYNGEERAKGNILERFSAQQFPDLHSELNLSSLELGDSALYFCASSVANGRESDTQYFGPGTRLTVL.

The chain uses TRBV15 and TRBJ2-5; 8 bases line up with TRBD1. Germline V gene data show CDR1 as LNHNV and CDR2 as YYDKDF (reference sequence). Trimming took 4 bases from V and 5 from J; bases not matched to a gene: 6. The CDR3 is made up of 14 amino acids. CDR3 coding DNA: TGTGCCACCAGCAATGGACAGGGTCGGGAGACCCAGTACTTC. Amino acids: CATSNGQGRETQYF.